The clone carrying this T cell receptor (beta chain) was recorded many times. The antigen is not known. The sample originates from a study of T-cell memory formation after mild COVID-19. Study-wide results and limits: CD4+ bias marked clones expanding day 15 to 37, unlike balanced contracting clones.

TCRdb re-called the 5' RACE reads through MiXCR, storing one row per CDR3 protein. The sample lists under 300,000 distinct CDR3 sequences, about 20% occurring once. Germline loops: CDR1 LGHNA, CDR2 YSLEER. V was pared by 1 base and J by 4 bases, with 3 bases of the junction left unmatched. CDR3 length: 15 amino acids. The clonotype originates from a man aged 18 to 29 who had mild COVID-19 (a few samples of this study predate the infection). Cell type and time point are not known. The V and J genes are TRBV4-3 and TRBJ2-1, with 8 bases aligning to TRBD2. Sequencing was performed on PBMCs or a T cell subset sorted from them (not recorded which). CDR3 bases: TGCGCCAGCAGCCAAGGAACTAGCGGATACAATGAGCAGTTCTTC. Its translation is CASSQGTSGYNEQFF.